The 9 T cell receptor beta chains in this list originate from one sample, sequenced in a study of T cells after yellow fever vaccination. TCRdb re-derived calls from the 5' RACE reads in MiXCR, one entry per CDR3 protein. The sample consists of 200,000 to 300,000 distinct CDR3 sequences, 10% to 15% of them appearing once. Material: CD4+ T cells sorted from PBMCs, obtained 45 days after the yellow fever booster vaccination. The receptors originated from a man aged 25-45 years who received the YFV17D yellow fever vaccine.

Comments on this clonotype: At one end the junction does not follow the germline gene, possibly because of a read error. CDR3 protein: CASRPRDRGNEQFF. In nucleotides, the CDR3 is TGTGCTAGCAGGCCCCGGGACAGGGGAAATGAGCAGTTCTTC. The rearrangement joins TRBV7-7 to TRBJ2-1; TRBD1 matches 10 bases. CDR3 length: 14 residues. Germline lookup yields CDR1 SSHAT and CDR2 FNYEAQ (reference sequence).

The rearrangement joins TRBV20-1 to TRBJ2-3; 10 bases map to TRBD2. The V segment lost 6 bases and the J segment 2 bases; nucleotides outside the gene matches: 5. Germline V gene sequence: CDR1 DFQATT, CDR2 SNEGSKA (reference sequence). This CDR3 region has 14 residues. The CDR3 DNA is TGCAGTGCCGGACTAGCGGATTTCACAGATACGCAGTATTTT. This translates into CSAGLADFTDTQYF.

This sequence joins TRBV3-1 and TRBJ1-2; a possible D gene is TRBD1 (5 bases). The ends were cut back, 0 bases at V and 9 bases at J, with 11 bases in the middle. Per germline, CDR1 LGHDT and CDR2 YNNKEL (reference sequence). This CDR3 has 13 residues. The CDR3 coding sequence is TGTGCCAGCAGCCAAGATCGTGACAGTAGCTACACCTTC. Its translation: CASSQDRDSSYTF.

Only a few counts were recorded for this clonotype. The chain couples TRBV12-5 to TRBJ2-7, with 12 positions matching TRBD2. CDR3 length: 12 residues. The germline CDR1 and CDR2 sequences are LGHNT and FRNRAP. The CDR3 protein is CATTSGGREQYF. CDR3 bases: TGTGCAACGACTAGCGGGGGACGCGAGCAGTACTTC.

Remarks on this clonotype: Germline is not matched at one junction end, which may reflect a read error. J is TRBJ2-7 and V is TRBV20-1; 8 bases fit TRBD2. Germline CDR1 reads DFQATT; CDR2 reads SNEGSKA (reference sequence). This CDR3 spans 13 amino acids. The CDR3 spells CSVSGTRDGEKYF. In DNA, the CDR3 is TGCAGTGTTTCCGGGACTAGAGACGGCGAGAAGTACTTC.

This sequence joins TRBV10-3 and TRBJ1-1; no reliable D call. V lost 2 bases to trimming and J lost 8 bases, with 9 bases between them. CDR1 and CDR2 (germline): ENHRY, SYGVKD. This CDR3 spans 12 amino acids. The CDR3 coding sequence is TGTGCCATCAGTGAGCCACCCCTCGAAGCTTTCTTT. This sequence encodes CAISEPPLEAFF.

This clonotype occurred a few times. This chain connects TRBV11-1 to TRBJ2-5; D unresolved. The ends were cut back, 5 bases at V and 5 bases at J, with 18 bases in the middle. CDR1 and CDR2 (germline): SGHAT, FQDESV (reference sequence). The CDR3 spans 15 residues. The CDR3: CASSLGRYKAETQYF. The CDR3 nucleotides are TGTGCCAGCAGCCTAGGAAGGTATAAGGCGGAGACCCAGTACTTC.

This clonotype was counted only a few times. The chain links TRBV6-2 or TRBV6-3 to TRBJ2-4, with D perhaps TRBD2 (6 bases). V lost 7 bases, J lost 3 bases, and 13 bases lay in between. CDR3 length equals 14 residues. Germline loops: CDR1 MNHEY, CDR2 SVGEGT. The CDR3 bases are TGTGCCAGCAACGGGGACTTACTCAAAAACATTCAGTACTTC. Protein: CASNGDLLKNIQYF.

The chain uses TRBV11-2 and TRBJ2-1; 8 nucleotides line up with TRBD1. This CDR3 contains 18 residues. Losses at the gene ends were 2 bases for V and 8 bases for J; bases not matched to a gene: 17. Per germline, CDR1 SGHAT and CDR2 FQNNGV. The CDR3 loop is CASSLSLGPGQGNYEQFF. The CDR3 DNA is TGTGCCAGCAGCTTATCCCTGGGACCCGGACAGGGAAATTATGAGCAGTTCTTC.